The present TCR beta chain was sequenced within a study of monozygotic twins with inflammatory bowel disease. Whole-study results and caveats: People with IBD had fewer clonotypes in common with others than healthy twins did, especially with disease activity. Immunosuppressive treatment differences may have increased patient repertoire variability.

In the case of this clonotype: Its antigen remains unidentified.

TCRdb reanalyzed the 5' RACE reads and collapses them to one entry per CDR3 protein, without DNA. Its table lists approximately 400,000 distinct CDR3 sequences. Looked up from germline, CDR1 is KGHDR and CDR2 is SFDVKD. This CDR3 comprises 14 residues. The source of this sequence is a human donor with ulcerative colitis or Crohn's disease, or a healthy co-twin of an affected twin (not recorded which). The chain uses TRBV24-1 and TRBJ2-7; without DNA, the TCRdb call of TRBD2 cannot be checked. Sequenced: blood. CDR3 amino acids: CATSPSGRTAEQYF.